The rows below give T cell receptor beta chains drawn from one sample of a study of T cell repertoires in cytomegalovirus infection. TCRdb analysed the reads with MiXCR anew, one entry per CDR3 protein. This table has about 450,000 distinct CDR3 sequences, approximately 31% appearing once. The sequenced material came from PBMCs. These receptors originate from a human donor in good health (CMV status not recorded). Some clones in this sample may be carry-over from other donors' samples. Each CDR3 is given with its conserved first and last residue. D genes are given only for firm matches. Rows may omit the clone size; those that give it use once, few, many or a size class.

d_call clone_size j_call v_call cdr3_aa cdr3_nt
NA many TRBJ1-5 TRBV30 CAWQRAVGQPQHF TGTGCCTGGCAAAGGGCGGTCGGGCAGCCCCAGCATTTT
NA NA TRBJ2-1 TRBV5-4 CASSLGSGDEQFF TGTGCCAGCAGCTTGGGATCAGGGGATGAGCAGTTCTTC
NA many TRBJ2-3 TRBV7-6 CASSLQVLDRTGTDTQYF TGTGCCAGCAGCTTACAGGTTCTCGACCGGACAGGCACAGATACGCAGTATTTT
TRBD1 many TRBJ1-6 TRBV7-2 CASRDRPFSPLHF TGTGCCAGCCGGGACAGGCCTTTTTCACCCCTCCACTTT
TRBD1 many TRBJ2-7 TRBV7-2 CASSSAEGASYEQYF TGTGCCAGCAGCTCCGCTGAGGGGGCCTCATACGAGCAGTACTTC
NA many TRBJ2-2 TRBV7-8 CASSLRVKNTGELFF TGTGCCAGCAGCCTGCGAGTCAAGAACACCGGGGAGCTGTTTTTT
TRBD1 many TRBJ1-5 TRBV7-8 CASSFTGGSDQPQHF TGTGCCAGCAGCTTTACAGGGGGCTCGGATCAGCCCCAGCATTTT
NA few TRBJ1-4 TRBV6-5 CASSPLKPGVLTDDAEKLFF TGTGCCAGCAGTCCACTGAAACCAGGGGTCTTAACCGACGATGCGGAAAAACTGTTTTTT
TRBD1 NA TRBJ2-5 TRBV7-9 CASSLARPDRGRETQYF TGTGCCAGCAGCTTGGCCCGACCGGACAGGGGGCGAGAGACCCAGTACTTC
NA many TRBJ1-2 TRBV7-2 CASSLEAYGYTF TGTGCCAGCAGCTTAGAGGCGTATGGCTACACCTTC
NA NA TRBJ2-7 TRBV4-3 CASSQAPGRGTYEQYF TGCGCCAGCAGCCAAGCCCCCGGAAGGGGCACCTACGAGCAGTACTTC
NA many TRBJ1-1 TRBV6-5 CASSYPQATEAFF TGTGCCAGCAGTTACCCACAGGCCACTGAAGCTTTCTTT
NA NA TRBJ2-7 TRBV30 CAWSGDPGASEQYF TGTGCCTGGAGTGGGGACCCCGGGGCCTCCGAGCAGTACTTC
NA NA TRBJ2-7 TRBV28 CASSPGGFYEQYF TGTGCCAGCAGTCCCGGCGGGTTCTACGAGCAGTACTTC
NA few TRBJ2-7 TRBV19 CATTDSSWEQYF TGTGCCACTACAGACAGCTCTTGGGAGCAGTACTTC
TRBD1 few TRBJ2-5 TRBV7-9 CASSFSNFRDRAQETQYF TGTGCCAGCAGCTTTTCCAATTTCCGGGACAGGGCCCAAGAGACCCAGTACTTC
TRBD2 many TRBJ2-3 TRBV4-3 CASSQLAGLGDTQYF TGCGCCAGCAGCCAGTTAGCGGGGCTAGGAGATACGCAGTATTTT
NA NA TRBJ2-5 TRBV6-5 CATRPGGGIWETQYF TGTGCCACTCGACCAGGAGGGGGGATCTGGGAGACCCAGTACTTC
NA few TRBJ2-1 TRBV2 CASSEERGSYNEQFF TGTGCCAGCAGTGAAGAGAGGGGGTCCTACAATGAGCAGTTCTTC
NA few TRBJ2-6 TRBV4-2 CASSQDLVSPGANVLTF TGTGCCAGCAGCCAAGATCTAGTGAGTCCTGGGGCCAACGTCCTGACTTTC
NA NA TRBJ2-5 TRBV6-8 CASSYSLAQETQYF TGTGCCAGCAGTTACTCTCTAGCCCAAGAGACCCAGTACTTC
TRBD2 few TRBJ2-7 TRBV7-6 CASSLGLAGGPIEQYF TGTGCCAGCAGCTTAGGGCTAGCGGGGGGGCCAATCGAGCAGTACTTC
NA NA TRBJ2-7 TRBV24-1 CATSDRYRDKGEQYF TGTGCCACCAGTGACAGATACAGGGATAAGGGGGAGCAGTACTTC
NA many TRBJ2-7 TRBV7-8 CASSLRYEQYF TGTGCCAGCAGCTTACGGTACGAGCAGTACTTC
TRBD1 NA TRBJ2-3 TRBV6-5 CASSRTGVEADTQYF TGTGCCAGCAGTCGAACAGGGGTTGAAGCAGATACGCAGTATTTT
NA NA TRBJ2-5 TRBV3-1 CASNSLGGREETQYF TGTGCCAGCAACTCGCTCGGGGGCAGGGAGGAAACCCAGTACTTC
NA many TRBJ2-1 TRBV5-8 CASSLVSSNEQFF TGTGCCAGCAGCTTGGTTTCTAGCAATGAGCAGTTCTTC
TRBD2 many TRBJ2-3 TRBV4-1 CASSPETSGAPDTQYF TGCGCCAGCAGCCCAGAGACTAGCGGGGCTCCAGATACGCAGTATTTT